Listed below are T cell receptor beta chains from one sample, sequenced in a study of T cells expressing NK-cell markers. TCRdb reworked the 5' RACE reads into one entry per CDR3 protein, no DNA. Here the sample table reports about 540,000 distinct CDR3 sequences. Sequencing input: blood T cells: a sorted CD56 or NKG2C T cell subset, CD4+ or CD8+ T cells, or bulk PBMC T cells (not recorded which). The receptors were sampled from a man younger than 35 in good health. The CDR3 runs from the conserved cysteine through the conserved F or W.

len	v_gene	j_gene	CDR3aa
13	TRBV7-8	TRBJ2-1	CASSLVSSNEQFF
17	TRBV28	TRBJ2-1	CASSLFGKSHSYNEQFF
12	TRBV29-1	TRBJ1-2	CSVLNGNYGYTF
14	TRBV24-1	TRBJ2-2	CATSDRANTGELFF
13	TRBV4-3	TRBJ1-2	CASSQGGSYGYTF
16	TRBV9	TRBJ2-3	CASSVMTGLSTDTQYF
13	TRBV27	TRBJ2-1	CASSVQGAYEQFF
15	TRBV7-6	TRBJ2-3	CASSWGERGTDTQYF
15	TRBV7-2	TRBJ2-1	CASSQTSALLNEQFF
18	TRBV6-2/TRBV6-3	TRBJ1-5	CASSLSPPGVGSDQPQHF
15	TRBV14	TRBJ2-1	CASSSWDVLDNEQFF
14	TRBV18	TRBJ2-2	CASSPNDGTGELFF
16	TRBV7-2	TRBJ2-1	CASSSLGRDPYNEQFF
16	TRBV6-5	TRBJ2-4	CASRLSLGSAKNIQYF
12	TRBV29-1	TRBJ2-1	CSGMTSYNEQFF
13	TRBV28	TRBJ1-5	CASSSLINQPQHF
18	TRBV4-2	TRBJ2-1	CASSQEGTVSLSYNEQFF
14	TRBV7-6	TRBJ2-3	CASSARPAGDTQYF
12	TRBV19	TRBJ1-1	CASGRGVTEAFF
14	TRBV9	TRBJ2-7	CASSVGSSGTEQYF
17	TRBV28	TRBJ2-7	CASSVPGQGFSAYEQYF
13	TRBV27	TRBJ1-2	CARTPLTGSGYTF
15	TRBV20-1	TRBJ2-7	CSARGPSGRSYEQYF